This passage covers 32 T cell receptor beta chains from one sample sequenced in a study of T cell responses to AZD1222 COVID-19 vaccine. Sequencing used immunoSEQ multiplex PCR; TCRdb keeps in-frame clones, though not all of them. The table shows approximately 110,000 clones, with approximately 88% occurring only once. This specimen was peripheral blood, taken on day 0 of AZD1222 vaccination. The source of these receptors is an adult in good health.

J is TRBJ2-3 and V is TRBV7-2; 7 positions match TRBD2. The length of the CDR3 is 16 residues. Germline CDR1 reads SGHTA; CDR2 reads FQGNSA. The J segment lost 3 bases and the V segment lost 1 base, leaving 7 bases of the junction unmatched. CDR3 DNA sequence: TGTGCCAGCAGCTTAGATTTGCAGGGAGGGACAGATACGCAGTATTTT. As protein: CASSLDLQGGTDTQYF.

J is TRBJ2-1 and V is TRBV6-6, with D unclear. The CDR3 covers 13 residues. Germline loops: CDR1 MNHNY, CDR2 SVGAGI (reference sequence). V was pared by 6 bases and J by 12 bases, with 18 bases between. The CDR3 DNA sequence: TGTGCCAGCAGCCTCGTACTAAACGGTGTGCAGTTCTTC. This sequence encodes CASSLVLNGVQFF.

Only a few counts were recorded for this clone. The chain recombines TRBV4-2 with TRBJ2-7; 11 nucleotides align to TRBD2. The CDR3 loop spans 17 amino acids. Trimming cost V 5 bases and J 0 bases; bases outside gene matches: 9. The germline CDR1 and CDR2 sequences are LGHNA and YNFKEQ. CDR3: CASSDPSGTSGSYEQYF. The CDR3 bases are TGTGCCAGCAGCGATCCATCAGGGACTAGCGGCTCCTACGAGCAGTACTTC.

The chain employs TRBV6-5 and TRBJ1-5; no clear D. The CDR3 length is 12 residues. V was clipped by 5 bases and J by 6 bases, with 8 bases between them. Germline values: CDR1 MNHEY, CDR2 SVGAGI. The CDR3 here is CASSKGTQPQHF. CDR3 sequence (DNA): TGTGCCAGCAGTAAGGGTACTCAGCCCCAGCATTTT.

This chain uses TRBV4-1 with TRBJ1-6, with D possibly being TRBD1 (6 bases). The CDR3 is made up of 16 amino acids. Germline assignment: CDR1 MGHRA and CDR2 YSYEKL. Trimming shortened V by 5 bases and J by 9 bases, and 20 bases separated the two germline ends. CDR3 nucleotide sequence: TGCGCCAGCAGCTACATAAGCTCAGGGGTTGGTTCACCCCTCCACTTT. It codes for CASSYISSGVGSPLHF.

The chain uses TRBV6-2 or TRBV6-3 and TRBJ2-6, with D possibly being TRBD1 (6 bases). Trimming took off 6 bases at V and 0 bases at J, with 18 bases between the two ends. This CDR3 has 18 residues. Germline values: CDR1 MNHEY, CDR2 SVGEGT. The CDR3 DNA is TGTGCCAGCAGCCTAACGGGACAAGCAGCCTCTGGGGCCAACGTCCTGACTTTC. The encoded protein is CASSLTGQAASGANVLTF.

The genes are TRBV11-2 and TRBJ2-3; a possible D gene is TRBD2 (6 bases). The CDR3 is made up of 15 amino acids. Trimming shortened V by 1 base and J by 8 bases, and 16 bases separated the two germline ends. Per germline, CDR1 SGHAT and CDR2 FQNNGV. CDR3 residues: CASSLAASGLRTQYF. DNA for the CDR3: TGTGCCAGCAGCTTAGCAGCAAGCGGGCTTCGTACGCAGTATTTT.

The CDR3 sequence is CASSRTGYEKLFF. In DNA form, the CDR3 reads TGTGCCAGCAGTAGGACAGGGTATGAAAAACTGTTTTTT. This rearrangement joins TRBV25-1 to TRBJ1-4; 8 bases are a match to TRBD1. Germline trimming cut 5 bases from V and 6 bases from J; bases unmatched to any gene: 2. Germline V lookup: CDR1 MGHDK, CDR2 SYGVNS. The CDR3 spans 13 residues. The whole variable domain, filled in from reference TRBV25-1 and TRBJ1-4, reads EADIYQTPRYLVIGTGKKITLECSQTMGHDKMYWYQQDPGMELHLIHYSYGVNSTEKGDLSSESTVSRIRTEHFPLTLESARPSHTSQYLCASSRTGYEKLFFGSGTQLSVL.

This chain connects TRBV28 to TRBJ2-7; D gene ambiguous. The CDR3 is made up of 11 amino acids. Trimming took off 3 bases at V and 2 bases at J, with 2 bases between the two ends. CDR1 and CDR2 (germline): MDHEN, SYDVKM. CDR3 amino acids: CASSFAYEQYF. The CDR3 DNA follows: TGTGCCAGCAGTTTCGCCTACGAGCAGTACTTC.

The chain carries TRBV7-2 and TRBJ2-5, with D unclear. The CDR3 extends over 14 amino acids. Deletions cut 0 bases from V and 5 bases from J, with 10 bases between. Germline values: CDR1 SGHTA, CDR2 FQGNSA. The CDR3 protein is CASSLAGSAETQYF. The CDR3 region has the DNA TGTGCCAGCAGCTTAGCGGGGTCGGCGGAGACCCAGTACTTC.

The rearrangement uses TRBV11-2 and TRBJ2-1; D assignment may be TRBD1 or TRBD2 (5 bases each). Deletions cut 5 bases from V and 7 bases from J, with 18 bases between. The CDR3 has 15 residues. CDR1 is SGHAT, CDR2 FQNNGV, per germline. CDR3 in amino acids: CASSPGTSFWNEQFF. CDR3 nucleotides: TGTGCCAGCAGCCCCGGGACCTCCTTTTGGAATGAGCAGTTCTTC.

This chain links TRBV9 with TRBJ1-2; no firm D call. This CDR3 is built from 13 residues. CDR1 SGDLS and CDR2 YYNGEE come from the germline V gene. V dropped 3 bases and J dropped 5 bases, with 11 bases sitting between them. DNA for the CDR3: TGTGCCAGCAGCGACCGGACTGAGTATGGCTACACCTTC. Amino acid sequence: CASSDRTEYGYTF.

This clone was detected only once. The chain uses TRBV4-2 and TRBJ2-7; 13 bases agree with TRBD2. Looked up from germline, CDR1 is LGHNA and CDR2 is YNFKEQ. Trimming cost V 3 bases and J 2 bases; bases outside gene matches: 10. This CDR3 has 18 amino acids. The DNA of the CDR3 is TGTGCCAGCAGCCAGACTAGCGGGGGGACTCTCACGGCCTACGAGCAGTACTTC. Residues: CASSQTSGGTLTAYEQYF.

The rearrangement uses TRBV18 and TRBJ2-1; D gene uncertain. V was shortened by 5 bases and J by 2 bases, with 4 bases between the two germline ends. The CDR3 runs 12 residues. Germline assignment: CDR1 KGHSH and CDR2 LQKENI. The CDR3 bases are TGTGCCAGCTCATCAGCCTACAATGAGCAGTTCTTC. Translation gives CASSSAYNEQFF.

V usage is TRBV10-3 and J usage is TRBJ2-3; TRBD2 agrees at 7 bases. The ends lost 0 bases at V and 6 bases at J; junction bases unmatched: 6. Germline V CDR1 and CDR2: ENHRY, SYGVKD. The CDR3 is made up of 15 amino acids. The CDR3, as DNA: TGTGCCATCAGTGAGTCGGGCGGGGGATCGGATACGCAGTATTTT. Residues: CAISESGGGSDTQYF.

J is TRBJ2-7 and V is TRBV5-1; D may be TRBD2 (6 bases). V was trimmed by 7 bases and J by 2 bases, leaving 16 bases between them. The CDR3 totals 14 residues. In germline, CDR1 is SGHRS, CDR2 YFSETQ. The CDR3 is CASARGTAPYEQYF. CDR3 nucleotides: TGCGCCAGCGCCCGGGGGACGGCACCCTACGAGCAGTACTTC.

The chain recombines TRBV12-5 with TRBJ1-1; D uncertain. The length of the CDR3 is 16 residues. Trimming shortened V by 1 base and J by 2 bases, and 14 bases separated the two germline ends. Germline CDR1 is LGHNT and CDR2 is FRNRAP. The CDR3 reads CASGLGSGAPNTEAFF. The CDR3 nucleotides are TGTGCTAGTGGTTTGGGCTCCGGTGCCCCTAACACTGAAGCTTTCTTT.

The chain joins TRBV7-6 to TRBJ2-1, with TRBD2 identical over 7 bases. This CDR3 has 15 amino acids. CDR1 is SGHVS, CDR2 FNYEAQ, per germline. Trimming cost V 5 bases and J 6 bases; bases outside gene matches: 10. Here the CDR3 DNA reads TGTGCCAGCAGCCGAACTGTGAGCGGGGCCAATGAGCAGTTCTTC. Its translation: CASSRTVSGANEQFF. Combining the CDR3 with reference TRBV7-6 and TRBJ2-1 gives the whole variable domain GAGVSQSPRYKVTKRGQDVALRCDPISGHVSLYWYRQALGQGPEFLTYFNYEAQQDKSGLPNDRFSAERPEGSISTLTIQRTEQRDSAMYRCASSRTVSGANEQFFGPGTRLTVL.

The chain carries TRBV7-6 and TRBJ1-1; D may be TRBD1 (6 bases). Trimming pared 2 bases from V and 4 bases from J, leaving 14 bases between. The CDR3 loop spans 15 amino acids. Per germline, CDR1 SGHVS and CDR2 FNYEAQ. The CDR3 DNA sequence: TGTGCCAGCAGCTTAACATGGGGGCTGGGCACTGAAGCTTTCTTT. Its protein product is CASSLTWGLGTEAFF.

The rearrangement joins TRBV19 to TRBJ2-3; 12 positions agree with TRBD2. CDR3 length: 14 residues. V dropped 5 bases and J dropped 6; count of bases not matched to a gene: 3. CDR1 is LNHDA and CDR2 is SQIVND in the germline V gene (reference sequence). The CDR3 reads CASSPLAGGDTQYF. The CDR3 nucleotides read TGTGCCAGTAGTCCTCTAGCGGGGGGGGATACGCAGTATTTT. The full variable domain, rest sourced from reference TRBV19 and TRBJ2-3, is DGGITQSPKYLFRKEGQNVTLSCEQNLNHDAMYWYRQDPGQGLRLIYYSQIVNDFQKGDIAEGYSVSREKKESFPLTVTSAQKNPTAFYLCASSPLAGGDTQYFGPGTRLTVL.

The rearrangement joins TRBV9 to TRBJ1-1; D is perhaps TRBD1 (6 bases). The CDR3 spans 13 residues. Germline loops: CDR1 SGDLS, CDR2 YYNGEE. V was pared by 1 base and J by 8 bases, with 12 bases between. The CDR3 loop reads CASSVWGLSEAFF. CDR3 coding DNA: TGTGCCAGCAGCGTATGGGGGCTAAGCGAAGCTTTCTTT.

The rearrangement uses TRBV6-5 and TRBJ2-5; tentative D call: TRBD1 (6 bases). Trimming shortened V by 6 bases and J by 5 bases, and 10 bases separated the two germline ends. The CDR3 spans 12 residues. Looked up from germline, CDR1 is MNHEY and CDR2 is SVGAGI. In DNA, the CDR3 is TGTGCCAGCAGCCGTAGGGGGGAGACCCAGTACTTC. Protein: CASSRRGETQYF.

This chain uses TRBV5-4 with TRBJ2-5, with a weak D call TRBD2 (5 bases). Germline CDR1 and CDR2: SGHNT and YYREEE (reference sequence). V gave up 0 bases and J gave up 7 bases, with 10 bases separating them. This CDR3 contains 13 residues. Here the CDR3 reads CASSLASRGTQYF. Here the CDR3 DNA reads TGTGCCAGCAGCTTGGCCTCTCGGGGGACCCAGTACTTC.

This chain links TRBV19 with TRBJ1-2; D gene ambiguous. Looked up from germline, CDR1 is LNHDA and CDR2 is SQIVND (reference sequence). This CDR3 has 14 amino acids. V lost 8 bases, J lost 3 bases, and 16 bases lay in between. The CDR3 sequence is CASDRQNGDYGYTF. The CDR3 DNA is TGTGCCAGTGATAGACAAAACGGGGACTATGGCTACACCTTC.

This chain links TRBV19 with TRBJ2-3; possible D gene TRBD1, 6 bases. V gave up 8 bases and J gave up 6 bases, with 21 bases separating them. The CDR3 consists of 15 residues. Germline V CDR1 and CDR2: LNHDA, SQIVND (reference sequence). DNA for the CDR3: TGTGCCAGTGCCATCTGGGGGCAAAGTGCGGATACGCAGTATTTT. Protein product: CASAIWGQSADTQYF.

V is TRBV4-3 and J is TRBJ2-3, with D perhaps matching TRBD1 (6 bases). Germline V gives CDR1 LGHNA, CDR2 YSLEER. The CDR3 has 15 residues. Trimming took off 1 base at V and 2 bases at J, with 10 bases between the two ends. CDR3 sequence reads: CASSQVGTITDTQYF. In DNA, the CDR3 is TGCGCCAGCAGCCAAGTAGGGACAATCACAGATACGCAGTATTTT.

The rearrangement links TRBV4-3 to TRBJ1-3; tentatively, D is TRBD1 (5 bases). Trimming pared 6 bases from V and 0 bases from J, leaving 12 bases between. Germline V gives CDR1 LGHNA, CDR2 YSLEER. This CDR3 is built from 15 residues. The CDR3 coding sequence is TGCGCCAGCAGGCTCAGGGCAGACTCTGGAAACACCATATATTTT. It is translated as CASRLRADSGNTIYF.

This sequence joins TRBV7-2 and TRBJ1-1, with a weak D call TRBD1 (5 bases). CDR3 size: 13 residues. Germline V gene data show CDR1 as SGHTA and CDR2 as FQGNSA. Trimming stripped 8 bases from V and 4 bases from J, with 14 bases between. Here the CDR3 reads CASGSSGLTEAFF. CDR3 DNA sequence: TGTGCCAGCGGGTCCTCAGGGCTCACTGAAGCTTTCTTT.

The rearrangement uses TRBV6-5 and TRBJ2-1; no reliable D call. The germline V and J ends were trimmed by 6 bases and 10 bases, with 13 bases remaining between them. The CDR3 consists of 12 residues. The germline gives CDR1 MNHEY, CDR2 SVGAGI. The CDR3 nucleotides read TGTGCCAGCAGGACCGTGTTCGGGGAGCAGTTCTTC. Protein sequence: CASRTVFGEQFF.

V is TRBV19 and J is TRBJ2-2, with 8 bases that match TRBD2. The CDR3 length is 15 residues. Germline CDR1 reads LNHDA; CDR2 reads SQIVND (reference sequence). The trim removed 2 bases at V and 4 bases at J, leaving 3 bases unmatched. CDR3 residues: CASSISGGGTGELFF. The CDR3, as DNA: TGTGCCAGTAGTATATCCGGGGGGGGCACCGGGGAGCTGTTTTTT.

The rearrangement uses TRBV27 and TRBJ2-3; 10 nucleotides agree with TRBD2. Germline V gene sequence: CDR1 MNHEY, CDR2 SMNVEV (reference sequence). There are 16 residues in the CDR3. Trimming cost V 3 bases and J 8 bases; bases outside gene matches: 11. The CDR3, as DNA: TGTGCCAGCAGTTTGTCGGTAGCGGGGGGCAGGGGTACGCAGTATTTT. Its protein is CASSLSVAGGRGTQYF.

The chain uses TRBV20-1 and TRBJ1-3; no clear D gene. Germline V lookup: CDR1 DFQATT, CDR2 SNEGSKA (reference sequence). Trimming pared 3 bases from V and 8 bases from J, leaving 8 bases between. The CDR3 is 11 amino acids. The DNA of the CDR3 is TGCAGTGCTAGTGACGCTCACACCATATATTTT. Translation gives CSASDAHTIYF.